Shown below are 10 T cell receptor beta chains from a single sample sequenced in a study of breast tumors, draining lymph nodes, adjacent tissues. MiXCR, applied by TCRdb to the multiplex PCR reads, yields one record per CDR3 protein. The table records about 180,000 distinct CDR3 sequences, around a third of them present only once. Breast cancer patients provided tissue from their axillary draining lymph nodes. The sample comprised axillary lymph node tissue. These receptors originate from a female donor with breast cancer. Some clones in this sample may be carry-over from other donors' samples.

The CDR3: CASSYSGTGTEAFF. The DNA of the CDR3 is TGTGCCAGCAGTTACTCTGGCACAGGGACTGAAGCTTTCTTT. The chain has TRBV6-5 and TRBJ1-1; TRBD1 might be the D (6 bases). Germline V gives CDR1 MNHEY, CDR2 SVGAGI. This CDR3 contains 14 residues. Trimming removed 0 bases at V and 5 bases at J, with 10 bases between.

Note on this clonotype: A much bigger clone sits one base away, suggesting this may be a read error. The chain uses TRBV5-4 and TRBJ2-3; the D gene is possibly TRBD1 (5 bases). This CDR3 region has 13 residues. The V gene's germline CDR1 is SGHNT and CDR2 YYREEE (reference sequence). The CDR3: CASSLRQSDTQNF. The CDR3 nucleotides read TGTGCCAGCAGCTTGAGACAGTCCGATACGCAGAATTTT.

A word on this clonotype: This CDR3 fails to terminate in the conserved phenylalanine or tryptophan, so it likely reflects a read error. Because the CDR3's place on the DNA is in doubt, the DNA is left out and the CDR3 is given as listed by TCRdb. The CDR3 sequence: CSAVPRQG. The chain recombines TRBV20-1 with TRBJ1-3; the tabulated D call, TRBD1, remains unverified against the DNA. 8 amino acids form the CDR3, both terminal residues included. Germline V gene data show CDR1 as DFQATT and CDR2 as SNEGSKA (reference sequence).

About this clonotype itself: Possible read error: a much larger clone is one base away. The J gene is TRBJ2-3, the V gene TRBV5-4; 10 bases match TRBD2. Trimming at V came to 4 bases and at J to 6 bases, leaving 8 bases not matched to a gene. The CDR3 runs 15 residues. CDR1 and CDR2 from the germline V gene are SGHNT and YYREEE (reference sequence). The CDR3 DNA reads TGTGCCAGCAGCCCCGGACTAGCGGAACTCGATACGCAGTATTTT. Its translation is CASSPGLAELDTQYF.

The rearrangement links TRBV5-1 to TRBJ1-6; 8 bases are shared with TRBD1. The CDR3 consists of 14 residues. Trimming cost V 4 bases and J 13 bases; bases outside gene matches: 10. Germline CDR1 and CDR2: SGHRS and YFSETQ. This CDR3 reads CASSRTGTSSPLHF. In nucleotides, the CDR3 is TGCGCCAGCAGCCGGACAGGGACTTCTTCCCCCCTCCACTTT.

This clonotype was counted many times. The DNA of the CDR3 is TGTGCCAGCAGAGGAGCTACCCGGGACAGGGGGAACTATGGCTACACCTTC. Encoded protein: CASRGATRDRGNYGYTF. The chain recombines TRBV6-6 with TRBJ1-2; 11 bases are shared with TRBD1. V was clipped by 6 bases and J by 2 bases; unmatched bases: 11. Looked up from germline, CDR1 is MNHNY and CDR2 is SVGAGI (reference sequence). There are 17 residues in the CDR3.

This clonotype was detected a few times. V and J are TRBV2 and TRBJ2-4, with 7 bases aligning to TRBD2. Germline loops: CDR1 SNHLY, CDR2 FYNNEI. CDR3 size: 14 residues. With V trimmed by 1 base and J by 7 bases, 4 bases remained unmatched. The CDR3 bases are TGTGCCAGCAGTGAAGGCGGGGGACTCAACATTCAGTACTTC. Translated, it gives CASSEGGGLNIQYF.

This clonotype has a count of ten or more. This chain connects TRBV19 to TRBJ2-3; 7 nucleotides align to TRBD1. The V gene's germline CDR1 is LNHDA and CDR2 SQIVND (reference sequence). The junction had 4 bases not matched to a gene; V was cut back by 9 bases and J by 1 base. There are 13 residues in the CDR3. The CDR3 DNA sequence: TGTGCCAGCGGGACAGCTGGCACAGATACGCAGTATTTT. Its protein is CASGTAGTDTQYF.

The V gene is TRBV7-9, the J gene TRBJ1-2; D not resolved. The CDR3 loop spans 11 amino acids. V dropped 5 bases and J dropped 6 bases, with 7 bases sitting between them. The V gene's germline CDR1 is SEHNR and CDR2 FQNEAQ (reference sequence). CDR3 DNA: TGTGCCAGCAGCATATTGGATGGCTACACCTTC. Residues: CASSILDGYTF. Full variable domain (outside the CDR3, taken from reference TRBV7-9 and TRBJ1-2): DTGVSQNPRHKITKRGQNVTFRCDPISEHNRLYWYRQTLGQGPEFLTYFQNEAQLEKSRLLSDRFSAERPKGSFSTLEIQRTEQGDSAMYLCASSILDGYTFGSGTRLTVV.

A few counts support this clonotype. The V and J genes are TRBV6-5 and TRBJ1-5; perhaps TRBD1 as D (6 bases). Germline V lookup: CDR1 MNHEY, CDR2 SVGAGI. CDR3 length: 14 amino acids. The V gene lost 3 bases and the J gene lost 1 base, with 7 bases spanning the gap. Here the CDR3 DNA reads TGTGCCAGCAGTTATCAGGGGAGCAATCAGCCCCAGCATTTT. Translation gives CASSYQGSNQPQHF.